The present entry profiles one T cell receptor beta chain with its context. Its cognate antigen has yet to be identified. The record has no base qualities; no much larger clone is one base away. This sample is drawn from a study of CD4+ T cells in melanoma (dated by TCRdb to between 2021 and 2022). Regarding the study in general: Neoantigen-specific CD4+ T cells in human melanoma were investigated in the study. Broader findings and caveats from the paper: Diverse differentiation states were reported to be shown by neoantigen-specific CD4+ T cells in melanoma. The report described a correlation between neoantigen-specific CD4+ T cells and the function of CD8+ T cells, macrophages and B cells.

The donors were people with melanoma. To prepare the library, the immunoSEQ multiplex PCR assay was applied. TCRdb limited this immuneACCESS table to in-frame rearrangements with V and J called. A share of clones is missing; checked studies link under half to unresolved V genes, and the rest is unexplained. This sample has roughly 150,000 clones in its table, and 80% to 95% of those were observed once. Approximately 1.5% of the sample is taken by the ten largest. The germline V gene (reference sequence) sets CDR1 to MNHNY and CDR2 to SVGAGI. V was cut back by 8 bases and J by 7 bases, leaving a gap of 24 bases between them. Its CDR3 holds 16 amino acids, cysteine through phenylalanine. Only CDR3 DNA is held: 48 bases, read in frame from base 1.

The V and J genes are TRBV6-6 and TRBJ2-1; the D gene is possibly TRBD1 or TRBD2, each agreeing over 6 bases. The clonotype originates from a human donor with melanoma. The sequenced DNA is TGTGCCAGCGAGAGCCGGGGGCCTAATAGGCTGAATGAGCAGTTCTTC. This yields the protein CASESRGPNRLNEQFF.